The 7 T cell receptor beta chains below were found in one sample sequenced in a study of cytomegalovirus exposure and HLA in healthy donors. The PCR ran on 60 Vbeta and 13 Jbeta primers. Clones were sequenced by immunoSEQ multiplex PCR, and TCRdb holds only the in-frame ones, with some missing. In the table there are around 150,000 clones, around 80% of which are singletons. Material for sequencing was PBMCs. The receptors stem from a man in his forties in good health and CMV-seropositive.

This clone occurred a few times. The chain combines TRBV7-3 with TRBJ1-1; TRBD1 agrees at 8 bases. The CDR3 consists of 14 residues. From germline, CDR1 is SGHTA and CDR2 FQGTGA. V was pared by 4 bases and J by 5 bases, with 6 bases of the junction left unmatched. CDR3 region: CASSSLRTGTEAFF. In DNA form, the CDR3 reads TGTGCCAGCAGCTCTCTTCGGACAGGGACTGAAGCTTTCTTT.

The V and J genes are TRBV5-1 and TRBJ2-1; 10 bases fit TRBD1. Germline values: CDR1 SGHRS, CDR2 YFSETQ. CDR3 length: 16 amino acids. The trim removed 0 bases at V and 6 bases at J, leaving 6 bases unmatched. The CDR3 is CASSLAGDRGANEQFF. The CDR3 nucleotides read TGCGCCAGCAGCTTGGCCGGGGACAGGGGCGCCAATGAGCAGTTCTTC.

This clone has just a few counts. V gene TRBV5-1 combines with J gene TRBJ1-4, with 9 nucleotides matching TRBD1. Looked up from germline, CDR1 is SGHRS and CDR2 is YFSETQ. J was trimmed by 2 bases and V by 4 bases; bases with no gene match: 3. This CDR3 spans 15 amino acids. The CDR3 sequence is CASSHGTGTNEKLFF. CDR3 nucleotide sequence: TGCGCCAGCAGCCACGGGACAGGGACTAATGAAAAACTGTTTTTT.

The genes are TRBV2 and TRBJ2-5, with 8 positions matching TRBD1. The germline V gene encodes CDR1 SNHLY and CDR2 FYNNEI. The CDR3 spans 12 residues. V lost 4 bases and J lost 12; bases outside the gene matches: 7. The CDR3 coding sequence is TGTGCCAGCAGTGGTGACAGGGGATTTAAGTACTTC. Amino acid sequence: CASSGDRGFKYF.

The genes are TRBV7-8 and TRBJ2-1; 12 bases line up with TRBD2. The germline CDR1 and CDR2 sequences are SGHVS and FQNEAQ. The CDR3 covers 14 residues. V shed 3 bases and J 9 bases; nucleotides not matched to a gene: 3. The CDR3 is CASSFGLAGIEQFF. CDR3 in DNA: TGTGCCAGCAGCTTTGGACTAGCGGGAATTGAGCAGTTCTTC.

This clone was picked up a small number of times. The genes are TRBV10-2 and TRBJ1-2; no clear D gene. This CDR3 contains 12 residues. V was pared by 4 bases and J by 3 bases, with 6 bases between. Germline lookup yields CDR1 WSHSY and CDR2 SAAADI. The DNA of the CDR3 is TGCGCCAGCAGTGGTCCGTACTATGGCTACACCTTC. This encodes CASSGPYYGYTF.

The J gene is TRBJ2-3, the V gene TRBV19; 8 positions match TRBD1. CDR1 and CDR2 from the germline V gene are LNHDA and SQIVND (reference sequence). J gave up 0 bases and V 5 bases, and 7 bases lay outside the gene matches. There are 16 residues in the CDR3. CDR3 region: CASSPGHRGSTDTQYF. The CDR3 bases are TGTGCCAGTAGTCCCGGACACAGGGGGAGCACAGATACGCAGTATTTT.